This T cell receptor beta chain is drawn from a study of cytomegalovirus exposure and HLA in healthy donors. Study-wide findings and caveats: Later analysis reportedly placed an Asian-associated ancestry cluster below the roughly 600-donor mean in N-insertions. Most TCR beta V segments were productive about 90% or about 30% of the time in an earlier analysis.

PCR was performed using 60 Vbeta and 13 Jbeta primers. Repertoires were generated with immunoSEQ multiplex PCR, while TCRdb's copy carries only in-frame clones and drops some. The data show over 200,000 clones, about 80% seen once. The length of the CDR3 is 12 residues. The V and J ends lost 1 base and 6 bases respectively, with 10 bases between them. Germline CDR1 and CDR2: GTSNPN and SVGIG (reference sequence). On this clone: Its matching antigen is unknown.

Likely unrecorded immune exposures existed in these nominally healthy donors. The specimen sequenced was PBMCs. This clonotype originated in a woman aged 40 to 55 in good health and CMV-seronegative. The chain carries TRBV30 and TRBJ2-7, with D tentatively TRBD2 (6 bases). CDR3 region: CAWSGGVGEQYF. The DNA for the CDR3 is TGTGCCTGGAGTGGGGGGGTCGGCGAGCAGTACTTC.